This T cell receptor (beta chain) was captured in a study of blood T cell repertoires in COVID-19. For the study at large: Acute and convalescent COVID-19 samples came from the United States, Italy and Spain. T cells, B-cell-depleted T cells, or PBMCs supplied cDNA or gDNA.

In the authors' workflow: Estimates of nucleated cell counts were drawn from the amplification of reference gene primers. The data were produced by immunoSEQ multiplex PCR, yet TCRdb's version contains in-frame clones alone and is incomplete. Clone size and the V and J calls come from that table; the DNA yielded D and trimming. Here the sample spans 250,000 to 350,000 clones, approximately 84% being singletons. This CDR3 is 11 amino acids long. Germline assignment: CDR1 DFQATT and CDR2 SNEGSKA (reference sequence). V lost 7 bases and J lost 5, with 6 bases in between. The sample consisted of peripheral blood. This clonotype was obtained from a human donor with COVID-19, enrolled during active disease. The donor label of this sample is uncertain. The V call is TRBV20-1, the J call TRBJ1-6; D gene unclear. The chain's CDR3 is CSVENNSPLHF. The CDR3 DNA follows: TGCAGTGTAGAGAATAATTCACCCCTCCACTTT.